This entry lists 3 T cell receptor beta chains sequenced from one sample in a study of cytomegalovirus exposure and HLA in healthy donors. Use of 60 Vbeta and 13 Jbeta primers characterized the PCR. Assay used: immunoSEQ multiplex PCR; TCRdb lists only in-frame clones, some missing. The table has 100,000 or so clones, about 15% seen once. Sequencing used PBMCs. The receptors here all came from a female donor in good health and CMV-seronegative.

This clone was observed a few times. The V call is TRBV30, the J call TRBJ1-2; D gene unclear. Germline V gene lookup returns CDR1 GTSNPN and CDR2 SVGIG (reference sequence). Trimming left V 7 bases short and J 7 bases short, with 13 bases between. This CDR3 is 11 amino acids long. CDR3 nucleotide sequence: TGTGCCTCCGGAACGGGGTCTGGCTACACCTTC. Residues: CASGTGSGYTF.

V usage is TRBV25-1 and J usage is TRBJ2-3, with TRBD2 matching 10 bases. The CDR3 is 17 residues long. Trimming cost V 5 bases and J 5 bases; bases outside gene matches: 13. Germline V gene sequence: CDR1 MGHDK, CDR2 SYGVNS. Here the CDR3 reads CASSPPSGSNGRDTQYF. The CDR3 DNA sequence: TGTGCCAGCAGTCCGCCTAGCGGGAGCAACGGCCGAGATACGCAGTATTTT.

This clone was observed a few times. The rearrangement joins TRBV5-6 to TRBJ2-6, with D unresolved. Germline V gene data show CDR1 as SGHDT and CDR2 as YYEEEE. Trimming stripped 4 bases from V and 4 bases from J, with 9 bases between. The CDR3 contains 14 residues. Here the CDR3 reads CASSTITGANVLTF. CDR3 coding DNA: TGTGCCAGCAGCACTATAACCGGGGCCAACGTCCTGACTTTC.